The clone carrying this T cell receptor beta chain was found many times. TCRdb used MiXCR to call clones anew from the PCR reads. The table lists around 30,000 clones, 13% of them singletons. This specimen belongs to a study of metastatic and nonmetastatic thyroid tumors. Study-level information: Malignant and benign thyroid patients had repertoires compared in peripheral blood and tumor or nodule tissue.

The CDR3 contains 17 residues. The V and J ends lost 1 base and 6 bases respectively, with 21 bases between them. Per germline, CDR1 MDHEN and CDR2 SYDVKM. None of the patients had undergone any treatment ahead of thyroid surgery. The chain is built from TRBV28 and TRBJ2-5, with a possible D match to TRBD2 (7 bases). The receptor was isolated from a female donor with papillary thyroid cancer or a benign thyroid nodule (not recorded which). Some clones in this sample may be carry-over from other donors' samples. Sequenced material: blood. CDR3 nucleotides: TGTGCCAGCAGTTTATTAAGGGGACCCACGGGGGGCCAGACCCAGTACTTC. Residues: CASSLLRGPTGGQTQYF.